One and the same sample provided the 13 T cell receptor beta chains below, sequenced in a study of Graves' ophthalmopathy and Graves' hyperthyroidism. RNA transcripts served as template for amplifying TCR beta CDR3 sequences. RT-PCR in the first round used HTBI primers; a second-round multiplex PCR followed. TCRdb independently ran MiXCR on the multiplex PCR reads; one entry per CDR3 protein. The data show under 800,000 distinct CDR3 sequences, with about 20% seen just once and around 7% held by the top ten. The sample taken for sequencing was peripheral blood. Receptors originate from a woman aged 18-29 years with stable Graves' hyperthyroidism. Some clones in this sample may be carry-over from other donors' samples.

The chain combines TRBV6-1 with TRBJ2-7, with 9 positions matching TRBD2. The CDR3 has 15 amino acids. J was trimmed by 4 bases and V by 6 bases; bases with no gene match: 10. Germline values: CDR1 MNHNS, CDR2 SASEGT. This CDR3 reads CASRREGRGRYEQYF. The CDR3 region has the DNA TGTGCCAGCAGGCGGGAGGGCCGAGGGAGGTACGAGCAGTACTTC.

The chain joins TRBV6-2 or TRBV6-3 to TRBJ1-1; no reliable D call. The V and J ends lost 1 base and 12 bases respectively, with 15 bases between them. The CDR3 has 13 amino acids. Germline CDR1 is MNHEY and CDR2 is SVGEGT. DNA of the CDR3: TGTGCCAGCAGTTACTTTTCGTCAGTCGAATCTTTCTTT. Protein sequence: CASSYFSSVESFF.

This clonotype was seen repeatedly, ten times or more. The gene calls are TRBV5-1 and TRBJ1-1; D unclear. The CDR3 spans 13 residues. The V end lost 4 bases, the J end lost 0 bases, and 7 bases lay between the germline ends. Germline V gene sequence: CDR1 SGHRS, CDR2 YFSETQ. CDR3 loop: CASSAPMNTEAFF. CDR3 coding DNA: TGCGCCAGCAGCGCCCCTATGAACACTGAAGCTTTCTTT.

This sequence joins TRBV12-3 or TRBV12-4 and TRBJ1-1, with D tentatively TRBD1 (5 bases). V was cut by 7 bases and J by 6 bases, with 24 bases left in between. The CDR3 has 16 amino acids. This chain's CDR3 is CASTFKKRGPYSEAFF. The CDR3 DNA is TGTGCCAGCACCTTCAAAAAGCGGGGACCCTACTCTGAAGCTTTCTTT.

This clonotype was observed a few times. This chain links TRBV12-5 with TRBJ1-3; D remains ambiguous. From germline, CDR1 is LGHNT and CDR2 FRNRAP. Deletions cut 1 base from V and 4 bases from J, with 8 bases between. The CDR3 totals 14 residues. CDR3 in amino acids: CASGLDMRGNTIYF. DNA of the CDR3: TGTGCTAGTGGTTTGGATATGAGAGGAAACACCATATATTTT.

The chain links TRBV14 to TRBJ2-1; D possibly uses TRBD1 or TRBD2 (5 bases each). The V end was cut by 10 bases, the J end by 5 bases, with 18 bases between. Germline values: CDR1 SGHDN, CDR2 FVKESK. CDR3 length: 14 amino acids. The CDR3 DNA sequence: TGTGCCACTCACTACGGGACCGTCGACAATGAGCAGTTCTTC. Residues: CATHYGTVDNEQFF.

This clonotype was observed many times. The CDR3 DNA reads TGCAGCGTACAACAGGGCCTCTACGAGCAGTACTTC. It encodes CSVQQGLYEQYF. The chain carries TRBV29-1 and TRBJ2-7, with D maybe TRBD1 (6 bases). This CDR3 has 12 residues. The germline V and J ends were trimmed by 6 bases and 3 bases, with 12 bases remaining between them. Germline V CDR1 and CDR2: SQVTM, ANQGSEA.

This chain links TRBV10-3 with TRBJ2-5; D is unclear. V lost 2 bases and J lost 1, with 8 bases in between. The CDR3 consists of 14 residues. Germline lookup yields CDR1 ENHRY and CDR2 SYGVKD. The CDR3 sequence: CAISESLSQETQYF. CDR3 nucleotides: TGTGCCATCAGTGAGAGTCTTAGCCAAGAGACCCAGTACTTC.

The chain employs TRBV20-1 and TRBJ2-7, with D tentatively TRBD1 or TRBD2 (5 bases each). Germline lookup yields CDR1 DFQATT and CDR2 SNEGSKA (reference sequence). This CDR3 is built from 13 residues. Trimming left V 3 bases short and J 3 bases short, with 12 bases between. The CDR3 reads CSARSGTSYEQYF. CDR3 bases: TGCAGTGCTAGGTCCGGGACCAGCTACGAGCAGTACTTC.

The sample holds many counts of this clonotype. V usage is TRBV10-3 and J usage is TRBJ1-1; maybe TRBD1 (6 bases). Germline CDR1 reads ENHRY; CDR2 reads SYGVKD. This CDR3 region has 13 residues. V was pared by 7 bases and J by 3 bases, with 12 bases between. The CDR3 is CAIKGGMDTEAFF. CDR3 bases: TGTGCCATCAAGGGGGGGATGGACACTGAAGCTTTCTTT.

The V and J genes are TRBV12-3 or TRBV12-4 and TRBJ1-2, with 8 bases that match TRBD1. J was trimmed by 4 bases and V by 2 bases; bases with no gene match: 3. The length of the CDR3 is 14 residues. CDR3 nucleotide sequence: TGTGCCAGCAGTTTACGGACAGGGTTCTATGGCTACACCTTC. It is translated as CASSLRTGFYGYTF.

This clonotype was seen at least ten times. The chain combines TRBV27 with TRBJ2-5, with no clear D. The CDR3 totals 18 residues. Germline values: CDR1 MNHEY, CDR2 SMNVEV (reference sequence). The V gene lost 5 bases and the J gene lost 5 bases, with 27 bases spanning the gap. Here the CDR3 DNA reads TGTGCCAGCAGTCCGAACCATTGGTGGACCATCCAGACGGAGACCCAGTACTTC. It is translated as CASSPNHWWTIQTETQYF.

V gene TRBV6-2 or TRBV6-3 combines with J gene TRBJ1-2; D not resolved. The CDR3 runs 14 residues. Trimming cost V 6 bases and J 4 bases, with 15 bases left between them. CDR1 is MNHEY and CDR2 is SVGEGT in the germline V gene. Here the CDR3 DNA reads TGTGCCAGCAGGACCAAAGGCAGGTCCTATGGCTACACCTTC. Its translation: CASRTKGRSYGYTF.